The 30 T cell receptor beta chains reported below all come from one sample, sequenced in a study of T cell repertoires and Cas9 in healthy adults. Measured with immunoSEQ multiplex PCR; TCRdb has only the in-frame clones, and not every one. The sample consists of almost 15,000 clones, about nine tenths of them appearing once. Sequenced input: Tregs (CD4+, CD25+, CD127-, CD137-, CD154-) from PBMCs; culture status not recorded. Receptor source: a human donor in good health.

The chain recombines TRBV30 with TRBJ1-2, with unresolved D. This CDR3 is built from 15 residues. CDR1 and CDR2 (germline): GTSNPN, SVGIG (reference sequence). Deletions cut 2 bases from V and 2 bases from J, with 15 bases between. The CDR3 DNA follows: TGTGCCTGGAGTCCCCTGAGGGTTTCGAACTATGGCTACACCTTC. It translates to CAWSPLRVSNYGYTF.

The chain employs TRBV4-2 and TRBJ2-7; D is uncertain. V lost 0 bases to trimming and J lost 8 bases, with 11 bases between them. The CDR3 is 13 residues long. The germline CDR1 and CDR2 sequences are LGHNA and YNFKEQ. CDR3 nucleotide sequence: TGTGCCAGCAGCCAAGACGAGAACGGCCAGCAGTACTTC. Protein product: CASSQDENGQQYF.

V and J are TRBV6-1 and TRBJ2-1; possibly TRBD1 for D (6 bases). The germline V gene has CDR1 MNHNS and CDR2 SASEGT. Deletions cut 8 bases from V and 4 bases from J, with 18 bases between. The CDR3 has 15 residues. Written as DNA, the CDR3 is TGTGCCAGCCAAAACCAGGGACACCAATACAATGAGCAGTTCTTC. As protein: CASQNQGHQYNEQFF.

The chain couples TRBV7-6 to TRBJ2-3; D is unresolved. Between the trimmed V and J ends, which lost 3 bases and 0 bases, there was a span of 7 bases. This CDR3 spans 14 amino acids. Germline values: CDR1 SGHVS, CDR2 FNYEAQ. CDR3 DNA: TGTGCCAGCAGCTTGATGGACAGCACAGATACGCAGTATTTT. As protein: CASSLMDSTDTQYF.

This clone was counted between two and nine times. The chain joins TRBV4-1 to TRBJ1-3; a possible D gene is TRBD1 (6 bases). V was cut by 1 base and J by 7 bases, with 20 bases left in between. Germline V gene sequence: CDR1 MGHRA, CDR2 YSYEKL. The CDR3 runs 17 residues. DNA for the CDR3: TGCGCCAGCAGCCAAGGTCTGTCAGGGGCTCTGTGGAACACCATATATTTT. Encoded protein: CASSQGLSGALWNTIYF.

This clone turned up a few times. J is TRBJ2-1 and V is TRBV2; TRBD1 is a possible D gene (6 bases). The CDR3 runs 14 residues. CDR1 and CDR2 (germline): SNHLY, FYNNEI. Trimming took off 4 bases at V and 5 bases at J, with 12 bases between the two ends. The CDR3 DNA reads TGTGCCAGCAGTGTAAACAGGGCTCACAATGAGCAGTTCTTC. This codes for CASSVNRAHNEQFF. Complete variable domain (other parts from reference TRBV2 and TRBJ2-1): EPEVTQTPSHQVTQMGQEVILRCVPISNHLYFYWYRQILGQKVEFLVSFYNNEISEKSEIFDDQFSVERPDGSNFTLKIRSTKLEDSAMYFCASSVNRAHNEQFFGPGTRLTVL.

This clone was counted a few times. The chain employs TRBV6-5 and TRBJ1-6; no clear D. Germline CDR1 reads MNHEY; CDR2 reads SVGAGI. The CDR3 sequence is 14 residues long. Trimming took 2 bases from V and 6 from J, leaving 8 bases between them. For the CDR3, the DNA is TGTGCCAGCAGTTACGGTGTCTTTAATTCACCCCTCCACTTT. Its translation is CASSYGVFNSPLHF.

The CDR3 sequence: CASSLAVLRGYTF. The CDR3 DNA is TGTGCCAGCAGCTTAGCGGTACTTCGGGGCTACACCTTC. The chain is built from TRBV7-9 and TRBJ1-2, with no clear D. This CDR3 has 13 residues. Germline V gene lookup returns CDR1 SEHNR and CDR2 FQNEAQ (reference sequence). The germline V and J ends were trimmed by 0 bases and 8 bases, with 10 bases remaining between them.

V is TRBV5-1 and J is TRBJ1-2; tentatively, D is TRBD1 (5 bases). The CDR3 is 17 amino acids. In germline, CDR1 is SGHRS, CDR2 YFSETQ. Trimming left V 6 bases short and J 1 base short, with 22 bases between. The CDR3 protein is CASMRDSLAGLNYGYTF. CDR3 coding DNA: TGCGCCAGCATGAGGGACTCCTTAGCGGGCCTTAACTATGGCTACACCTTC. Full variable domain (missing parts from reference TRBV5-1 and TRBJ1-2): KAGVTQTPRYLIKTRGQQVTLSCSPISGHRSVSWYQQTPGQGLQFLFEYFSETQRNKGNFPGRFSGRQFSNSRSEMNVSTLELGDSALYLCASMRDSLAGLNYGYTFGSGTRLTVV.

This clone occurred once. CDR3 nucleotide sequence: TGCGCCAGCAGCTTAGCCGGGACAGGGGGCTTCAGAGATACGCAGTATTTT. Translating it yields CASSLAGTGGFRDTQYF. V is TRBV5-1 and J is TRBJ2-3; 12 positions match TRBD1. After removal of 2 bases from V and 5 bases from J, the junction contained 9 bases not matched to a gene. Looked up from germline, CDR1 is SGHRS and CDR2 is YFSETQ. This CDR3 spans 17 amino acids.

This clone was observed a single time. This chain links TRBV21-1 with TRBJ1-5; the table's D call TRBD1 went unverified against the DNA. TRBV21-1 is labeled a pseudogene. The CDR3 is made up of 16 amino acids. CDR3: CASSKTGDSFNQPQHF. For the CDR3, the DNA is TGTGCCAGCAGCAAAACTGGGGACAGCTTTAATCAGCCCCAGCATTTT.

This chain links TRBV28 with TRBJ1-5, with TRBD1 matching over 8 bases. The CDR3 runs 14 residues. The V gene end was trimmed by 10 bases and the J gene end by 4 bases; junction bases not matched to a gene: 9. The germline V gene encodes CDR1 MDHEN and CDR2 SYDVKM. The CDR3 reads CAIRRTGRNQPQHF. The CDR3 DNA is TGTGCCATTCGTCGGACAGGGAGAAATCAGCCCCAGCATTTT.

CDR3 residues: CASSWWGQDTEAFF. The DNA of the CDR3 is TGTGCCAGCAGTTGGTGGGGTCAGGACACTGAAGCTTTCTTT. The V call is TRBV6-1, the J call TRBJ1-1; no reliable D call. The V gene's germline CDR1 is MNHNS and CDR2 SASEGT. V was clipped by 5 bases and J by 3 bases, with 13 bases between them. The CDR3 runs 14 residues.

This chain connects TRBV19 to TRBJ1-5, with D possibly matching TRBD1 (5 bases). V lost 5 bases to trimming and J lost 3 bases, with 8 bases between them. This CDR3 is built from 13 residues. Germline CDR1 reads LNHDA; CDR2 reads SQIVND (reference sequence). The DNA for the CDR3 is TGTGCCAGTAGTTGGGGGGACAATCAGCCCCAGCATTTT. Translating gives CASSWGDNQPQHF.

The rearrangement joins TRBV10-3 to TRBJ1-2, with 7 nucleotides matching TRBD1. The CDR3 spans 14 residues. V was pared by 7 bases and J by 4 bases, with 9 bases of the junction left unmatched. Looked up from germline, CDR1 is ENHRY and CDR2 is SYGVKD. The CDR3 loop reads CAITEDRVGYGYTF. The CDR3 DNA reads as TGTGCCATCACCGAAGACAGGGTGGGCTATGGCTACACCTTC.

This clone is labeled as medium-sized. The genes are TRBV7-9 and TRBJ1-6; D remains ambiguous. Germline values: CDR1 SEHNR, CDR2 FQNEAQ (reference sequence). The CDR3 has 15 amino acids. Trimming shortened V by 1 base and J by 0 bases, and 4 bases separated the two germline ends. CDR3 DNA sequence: TGTGCCAGCAGCTTAGGGGGCTCCTATAATTCACCCCTCCACTTT. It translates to CASSLGGSYNSPLHF. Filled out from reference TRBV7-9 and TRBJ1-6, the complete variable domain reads DTGVSQNPRHKITKRGQNVTFRCDPISEHNRLYWYRQTLGQGPEFLTYFQNEAQLEKSRLLSDRFSAERPKGSFSTLEIQRTEQGDSAMYLCASSLGGSYNSPLHFGNGTRLTVT.

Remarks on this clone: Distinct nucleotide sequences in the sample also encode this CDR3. The CDR3 loop reads CASSLGSGGSDTQYF. The CDR3 DNA reads as TGCGCCAGCAGCTTGGGTTCGGGGGGATCAGATACGCAGTATTTT. The rearrangement uses TRBV5-1 and TRBJ2-3, with TRBD2 matching over 7 bases. CDR1 SGHRS and CDR2 YFSETQ come from the germline V gene. CDR3 length: 15 amino acids. Losses at the gene ends were 0 bases for V and 4 bases for J; bases not matched to a gene: 5.

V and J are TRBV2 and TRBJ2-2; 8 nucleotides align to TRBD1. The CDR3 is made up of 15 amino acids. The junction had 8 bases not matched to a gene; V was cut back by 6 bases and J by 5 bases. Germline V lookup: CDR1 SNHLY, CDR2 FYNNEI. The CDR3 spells CASRARDRNTGELFF. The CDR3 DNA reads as TGTGCCAGCAGAGCCCGGGACAGGAATACCGGGGAGCTGTTTTTT.

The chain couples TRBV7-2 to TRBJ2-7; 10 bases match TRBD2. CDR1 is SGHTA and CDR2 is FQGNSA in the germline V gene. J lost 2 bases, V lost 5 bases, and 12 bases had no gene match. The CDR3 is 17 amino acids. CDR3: CASSGQGLAGATYEQYF. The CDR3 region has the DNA TGTGCCAGCAGCGGCCAGGGCCTAGCGGGGGCGACCTACGAGCAGTACTTC.

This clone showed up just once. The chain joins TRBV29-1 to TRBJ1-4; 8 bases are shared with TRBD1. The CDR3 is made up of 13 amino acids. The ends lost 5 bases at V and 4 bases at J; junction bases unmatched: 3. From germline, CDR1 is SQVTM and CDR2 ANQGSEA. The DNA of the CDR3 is TGCAGCGTTCAGGGGGCCTTTAATGAAAAACTGTTTTTT. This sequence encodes CSVQGAFNEKLFF.

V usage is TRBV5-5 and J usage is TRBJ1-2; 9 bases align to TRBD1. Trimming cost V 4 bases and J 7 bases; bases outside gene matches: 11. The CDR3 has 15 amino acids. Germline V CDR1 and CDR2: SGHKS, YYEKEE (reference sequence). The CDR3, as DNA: TGTGCCAGCAGCCTCTCTTCACAGGGGGCTCGTGGCTACACCTTC. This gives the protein CASSLSSQGARGYTF.

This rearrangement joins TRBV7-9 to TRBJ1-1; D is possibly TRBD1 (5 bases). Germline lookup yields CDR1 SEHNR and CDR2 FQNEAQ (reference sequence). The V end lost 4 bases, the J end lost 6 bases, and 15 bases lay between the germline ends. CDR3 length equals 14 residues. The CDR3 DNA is TGTGCCAGCAGCTGGACTGGGACGGGCGCTGAAGCTTTCTTT. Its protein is CASSWTGTGAEAFF.

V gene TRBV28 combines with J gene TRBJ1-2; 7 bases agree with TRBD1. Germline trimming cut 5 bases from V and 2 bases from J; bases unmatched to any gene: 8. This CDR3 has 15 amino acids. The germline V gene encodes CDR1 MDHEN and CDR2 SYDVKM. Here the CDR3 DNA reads TGTGCCAGCAGTACTCCCGGGACAGCCAACTATGGCTACACCTTC. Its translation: CASSTPGTANYGYTF.

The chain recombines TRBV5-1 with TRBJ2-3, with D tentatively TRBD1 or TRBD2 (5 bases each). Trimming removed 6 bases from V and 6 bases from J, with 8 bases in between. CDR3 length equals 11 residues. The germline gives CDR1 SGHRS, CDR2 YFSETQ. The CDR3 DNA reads TGCGCCAGCATGGGGGAGGATACGCAGTATTTT. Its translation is CASMGEDTQYF. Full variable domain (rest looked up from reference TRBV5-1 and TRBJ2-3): KAGVTQTPRYLIKTRGQQVTLSCSPISGHRSVSWYQQTPGQGLQFLFEYFSETQRNKGNFPGRFSGRQFSNSRSEMNVSTLELGDSALYLCASMGEDTQYFGPGTRLTVL.

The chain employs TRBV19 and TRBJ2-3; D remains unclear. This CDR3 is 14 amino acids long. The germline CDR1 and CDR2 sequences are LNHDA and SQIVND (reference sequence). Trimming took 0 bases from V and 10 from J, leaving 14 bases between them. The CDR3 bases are TGTGCCAGTAGTATAGATCTCTGGTTTGGGTCGCAGTATTTT. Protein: CASSIDLWFGSQYF.

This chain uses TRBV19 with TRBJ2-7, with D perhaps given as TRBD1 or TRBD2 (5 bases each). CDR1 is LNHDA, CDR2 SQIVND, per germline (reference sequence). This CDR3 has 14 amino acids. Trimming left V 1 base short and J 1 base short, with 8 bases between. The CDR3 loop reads CASSIGGGSYEQYF. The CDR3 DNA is TGTGCCAGTAGTATAGGTGGGGGTTCCTACGAGCAGTACTTC.

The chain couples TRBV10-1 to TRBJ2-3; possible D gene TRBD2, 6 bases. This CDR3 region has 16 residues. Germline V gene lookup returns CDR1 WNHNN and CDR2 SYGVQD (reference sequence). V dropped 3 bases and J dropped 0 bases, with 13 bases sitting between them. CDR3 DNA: TGCGCCAGCAGTGAAGGGACTGATTCTAGCACAGATACGCAGTATTTT. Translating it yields CASSEGTDSSTDTQYF.

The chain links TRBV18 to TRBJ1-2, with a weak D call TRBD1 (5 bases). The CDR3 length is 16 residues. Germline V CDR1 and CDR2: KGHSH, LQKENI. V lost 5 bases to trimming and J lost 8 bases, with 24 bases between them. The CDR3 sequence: CASSEPGRLLSGGYTF. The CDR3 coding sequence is TGTGCCAGCTCAGAGCCGGGACGCCTTTTATCGGGGGGCTACACCTTC.

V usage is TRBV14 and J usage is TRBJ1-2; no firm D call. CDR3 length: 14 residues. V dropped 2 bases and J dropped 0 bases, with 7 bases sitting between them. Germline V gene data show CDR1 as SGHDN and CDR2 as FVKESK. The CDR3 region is CASSQHRTNYGYTF. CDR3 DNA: TGTGCCAGCAGCCAACACCGAACTAACTATGGCTACACCTTC.

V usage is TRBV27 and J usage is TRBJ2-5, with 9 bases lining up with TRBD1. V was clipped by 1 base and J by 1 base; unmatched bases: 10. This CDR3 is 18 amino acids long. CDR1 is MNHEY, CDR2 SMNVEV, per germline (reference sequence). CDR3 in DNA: TGTGCCAGCAGTTTATGGATACCGGACAGGGGTGCCCAAGAGACCCAGTACTTC. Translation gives CASSLWIPDRGAQETQYF.